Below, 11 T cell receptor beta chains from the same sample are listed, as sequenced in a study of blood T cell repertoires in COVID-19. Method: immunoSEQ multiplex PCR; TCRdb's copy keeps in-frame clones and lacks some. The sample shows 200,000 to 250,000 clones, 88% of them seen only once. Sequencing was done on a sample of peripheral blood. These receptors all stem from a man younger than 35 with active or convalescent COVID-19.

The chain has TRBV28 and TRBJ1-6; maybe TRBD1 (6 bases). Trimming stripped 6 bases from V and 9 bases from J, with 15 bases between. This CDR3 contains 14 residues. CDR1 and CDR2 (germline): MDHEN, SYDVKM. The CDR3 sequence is CASRSGVWSSPLHF. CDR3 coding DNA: TGTGCCAGCAGGTCAGGGGTTTGGAGTTCACCCCTCCACTTT.

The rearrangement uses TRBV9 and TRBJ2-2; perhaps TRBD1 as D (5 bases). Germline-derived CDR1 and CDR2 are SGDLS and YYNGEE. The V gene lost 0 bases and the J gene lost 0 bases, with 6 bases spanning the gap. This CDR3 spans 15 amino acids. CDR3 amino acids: CASSVVRANTGELFF. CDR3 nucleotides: TGTGCCAGCAGCGTAGTCAGGGCGAACACCGGGGAGCTGTTTTTT.

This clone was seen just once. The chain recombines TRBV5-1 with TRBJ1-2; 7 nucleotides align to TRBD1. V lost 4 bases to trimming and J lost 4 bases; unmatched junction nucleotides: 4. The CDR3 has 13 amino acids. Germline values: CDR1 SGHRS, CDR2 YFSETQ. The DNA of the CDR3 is TGCGCCAGCAGCCGGGACAGCGCCTATGGCTACACCTTC. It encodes CASSRDSAYGYTF.

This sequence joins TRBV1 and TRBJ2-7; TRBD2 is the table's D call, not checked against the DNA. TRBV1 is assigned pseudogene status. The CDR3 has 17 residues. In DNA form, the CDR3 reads TGCACCAGCAGCCAAGATCTAACTAGCGGGATGAGGGCCGAGCAGTACTTC. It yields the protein CTSSQDLTSGMRAEQYF.

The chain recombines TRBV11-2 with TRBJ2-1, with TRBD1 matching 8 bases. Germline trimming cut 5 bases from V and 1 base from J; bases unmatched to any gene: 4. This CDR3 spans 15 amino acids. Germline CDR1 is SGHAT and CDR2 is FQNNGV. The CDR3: CASSKDRESYNEQFF. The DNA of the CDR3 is TGTGCCAGCAGCAAGGACAGGGAATCCTACAATGAGCAGTTCTTC.

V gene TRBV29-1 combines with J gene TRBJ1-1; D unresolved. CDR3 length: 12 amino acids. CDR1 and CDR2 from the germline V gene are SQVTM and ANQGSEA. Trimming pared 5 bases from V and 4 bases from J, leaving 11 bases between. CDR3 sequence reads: CSVRKGGTEAFF. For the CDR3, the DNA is TGCAGCGTTCGTAAGGGAGGCACTGAAGCTTTCTTT.

The CDR3 protein is CASSSGSGQFF. As DNA, the CDR3 is TGTGCCAGTAGTTCCGGTTCTGGGCAGTTCTTC. V is TRBV19 and J is TRBJ2-1; D gene uncertain. V dropped 5 bases and J dropped 12 bases, with 11 bases sitting between them. Per germline, CDR1 LNHDA and CDR2 SQIVND (reference sequence). This CDR3 is 11 amino acids long.

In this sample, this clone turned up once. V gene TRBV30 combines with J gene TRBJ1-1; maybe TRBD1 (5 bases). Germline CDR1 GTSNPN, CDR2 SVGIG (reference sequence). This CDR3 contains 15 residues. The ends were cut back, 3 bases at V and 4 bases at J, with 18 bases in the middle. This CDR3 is CAWSVGGVSGTEAFF. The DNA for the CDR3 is TGTGCCTGGAGCGTGGGGGGGGTCTCGGGCACTGAAGCTTTCTTT.

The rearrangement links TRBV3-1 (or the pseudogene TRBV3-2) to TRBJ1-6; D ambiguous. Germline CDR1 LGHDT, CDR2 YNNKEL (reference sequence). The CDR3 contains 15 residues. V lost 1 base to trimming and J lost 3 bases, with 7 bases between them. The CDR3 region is CASSQAYGYNSPLHF. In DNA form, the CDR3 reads TGTGCCAGCAGCCAAGCCTACGGCTATAATTCACCCCTCCACTTT.

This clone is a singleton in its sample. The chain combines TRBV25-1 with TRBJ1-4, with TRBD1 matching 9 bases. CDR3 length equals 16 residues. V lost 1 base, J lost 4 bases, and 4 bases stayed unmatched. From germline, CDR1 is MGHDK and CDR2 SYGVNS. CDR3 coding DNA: TGTGCCAGCAGTGAATTGGGGACAGGGATTAATGAAAAACTGTTTTTT. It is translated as CASSELGTGINEKLFF.

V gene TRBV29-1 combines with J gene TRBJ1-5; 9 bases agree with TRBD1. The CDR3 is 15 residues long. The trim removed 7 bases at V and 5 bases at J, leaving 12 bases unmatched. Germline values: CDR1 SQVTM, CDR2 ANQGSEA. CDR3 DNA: TGCAGCGCACTACTGGGACAGGGAGTCGATCAGCCCCAGCATTTT. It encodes CSALLGQGVDQPQHF.